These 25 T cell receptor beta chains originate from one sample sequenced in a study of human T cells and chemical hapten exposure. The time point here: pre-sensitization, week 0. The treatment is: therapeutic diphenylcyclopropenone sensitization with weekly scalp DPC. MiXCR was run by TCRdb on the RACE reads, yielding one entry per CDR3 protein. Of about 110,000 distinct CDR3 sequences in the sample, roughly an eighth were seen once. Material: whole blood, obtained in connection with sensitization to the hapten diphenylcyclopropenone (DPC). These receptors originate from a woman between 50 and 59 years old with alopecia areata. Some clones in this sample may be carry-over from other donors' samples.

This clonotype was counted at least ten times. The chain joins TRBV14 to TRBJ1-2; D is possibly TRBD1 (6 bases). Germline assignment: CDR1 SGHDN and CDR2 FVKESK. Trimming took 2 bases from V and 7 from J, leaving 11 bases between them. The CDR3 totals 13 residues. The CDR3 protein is CASSQHGGGGYTF. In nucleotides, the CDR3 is TGTGCCAGCAGCCAACATGGGGGCGGTGGCTACACCTTC.

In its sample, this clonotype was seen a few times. DNA for the CDR3: TGTGCCAGCAGTTTCCCCCGGGATGGCTACACCTTC. This gives the protein CASSFPRDGYTF. The chain links TRBV28 to TRBJ1-2; D ambiguous. Germline-derived CDR1 and CDR2 are MDHEN and SYDVKM. Trimming pared 3 bases from V and 6 bases from J, leaving 8 bases between. The CDR3 is made up of 12 amino acids.

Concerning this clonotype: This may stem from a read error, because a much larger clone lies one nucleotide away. Here the CDR3 reads CASSPTTGRYYQPQHF. The CDR3 DNA sequence: TGTGCCAGCTCACCAACGACAGGGAGGTACTATCAGCCCCAGCATTTT. The J gene is TRBJ1-5, the V gene TRBV18; TRBD1 aligns across 7 bases. CDR3 length: 16 residues. From germline, CDR1 is KGHSH and CDR2 LQKENI. The V and J ends lost 2 bases and 5 bases, in that order; junction bases with no gene match: 9. Filled out from reference TRBV18 and TRBJ1-5, the complete variable domain reads NAGVMQNPRHLVRRRGQEARLRCSPMKGHSHVYWYRQLPEEGLKFMVYLQKENIIDESGMPKERFSAEFPKEGPSILRIQQVVRGDSAAYFCASSPTTGRYYQPQHFGDGTRLSIL.

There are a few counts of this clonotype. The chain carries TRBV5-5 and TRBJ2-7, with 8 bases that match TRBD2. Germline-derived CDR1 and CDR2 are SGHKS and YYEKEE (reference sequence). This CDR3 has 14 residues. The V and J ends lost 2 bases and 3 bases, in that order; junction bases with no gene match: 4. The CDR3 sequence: CASSFWRGDYEQYF. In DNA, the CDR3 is TGTGCCAGCAGCTTCTGGCGGGGGGACTACGAGCAGTACTTC.

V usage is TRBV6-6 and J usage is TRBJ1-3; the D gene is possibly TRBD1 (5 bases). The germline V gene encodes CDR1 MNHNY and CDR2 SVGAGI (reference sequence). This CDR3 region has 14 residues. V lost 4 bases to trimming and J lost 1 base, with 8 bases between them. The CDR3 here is CASSSTASGNTIYF. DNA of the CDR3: TGTGCCAGCAGTTCGACAGCTTCTGGAAACACCATATATTTT.

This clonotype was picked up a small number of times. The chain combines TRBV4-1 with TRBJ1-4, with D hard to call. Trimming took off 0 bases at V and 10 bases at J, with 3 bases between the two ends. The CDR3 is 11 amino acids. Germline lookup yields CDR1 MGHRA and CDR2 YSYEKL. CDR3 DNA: TGCGCCAGCAGCCAAGAGGGAAAACTGTTTTTT. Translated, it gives CASSQEGKLFF.

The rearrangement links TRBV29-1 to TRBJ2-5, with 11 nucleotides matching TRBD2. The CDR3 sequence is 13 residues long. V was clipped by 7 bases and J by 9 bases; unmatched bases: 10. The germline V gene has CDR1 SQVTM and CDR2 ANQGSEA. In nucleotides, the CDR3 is TGCAGCGGGAGCCTAGCGGGGGGCCGGGCCCAGTACTTC. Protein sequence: CSGSLAGGRAQYF.

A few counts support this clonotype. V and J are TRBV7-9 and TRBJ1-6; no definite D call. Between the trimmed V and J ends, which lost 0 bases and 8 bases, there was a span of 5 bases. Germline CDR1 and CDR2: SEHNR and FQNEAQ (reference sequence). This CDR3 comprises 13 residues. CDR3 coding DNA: TGTGCCAGCAGCTTAGCGCAGGATTCACCCCTCCACTTT. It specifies CASSLAQDSPLHF.

CDR3 DNA: TGTGCCAGCAGTGCCCCAGAAAACATTCAGTACTTC. This sequence encodes CASSAPENIQYF. The chain links TRBV6-6 to TRBJ2-4; D is undetermined. Germline CDR1 and CDR2: MNHNY and SVGAGI (reference sequence). V dropped 5 bases and J dropped 5 bases, with 7 bases sitting between them. The CDR3 totals 12 residues.

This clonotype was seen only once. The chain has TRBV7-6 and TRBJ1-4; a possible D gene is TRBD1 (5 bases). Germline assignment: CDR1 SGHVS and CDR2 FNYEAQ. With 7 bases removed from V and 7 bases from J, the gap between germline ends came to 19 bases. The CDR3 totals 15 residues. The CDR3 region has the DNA TGTGCCAGCAATCCTCAGCCGGGACGCGTTGAAAAACTGTTTTTT. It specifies CASNPQPGRVEKLFF. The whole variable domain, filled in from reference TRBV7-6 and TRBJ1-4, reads GAGVSQSPRYKVTKRGQDVALRCDPISGHVSLYWYRQALGQGPEFLTYFNYEAQQDKSGLPNDRFSAERPEGSISTLTIQRTEQRDSAMYRCASNPQPGRVEKLFFGSGTQLSVL.

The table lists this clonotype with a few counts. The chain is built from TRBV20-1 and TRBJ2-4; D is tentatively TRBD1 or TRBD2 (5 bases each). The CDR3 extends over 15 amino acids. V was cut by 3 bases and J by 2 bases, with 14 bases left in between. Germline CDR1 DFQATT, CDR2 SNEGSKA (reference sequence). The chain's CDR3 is CSARVRGLTKNIQYF. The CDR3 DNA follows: TGCAGTGCTAGGGTCCGGGGCCTTACCAAAAACATTCAGTACTTC.

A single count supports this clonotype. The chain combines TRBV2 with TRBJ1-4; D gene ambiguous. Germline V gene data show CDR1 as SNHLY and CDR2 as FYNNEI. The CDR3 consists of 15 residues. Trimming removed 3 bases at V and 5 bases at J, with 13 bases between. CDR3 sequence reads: CASSDLGTSNEKLFF. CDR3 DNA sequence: TGTGCCAGCAGTGACCTGGGAACCTCGAATGAAAAACTGTTTTTT. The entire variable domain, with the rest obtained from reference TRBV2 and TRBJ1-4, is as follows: EPEVTQTPSHQVTQMGQEVILRCVPISNHLYFYWYRQILGQKVEFLVSFYNNEISEKSEIFDDQFSVERPDGSNFTLKIRSTKLEDSAMYFCASSDLGTSNEKLFFGSGTQLSVL.

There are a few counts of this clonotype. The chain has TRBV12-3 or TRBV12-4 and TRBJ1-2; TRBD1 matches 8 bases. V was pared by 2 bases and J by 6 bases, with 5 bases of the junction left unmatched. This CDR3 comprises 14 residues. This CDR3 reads CASSLRTGYNGYTF. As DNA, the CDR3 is TGTGCCAGCAGTTTAAGGACAGGGTATAATGGCTACACCTTC.

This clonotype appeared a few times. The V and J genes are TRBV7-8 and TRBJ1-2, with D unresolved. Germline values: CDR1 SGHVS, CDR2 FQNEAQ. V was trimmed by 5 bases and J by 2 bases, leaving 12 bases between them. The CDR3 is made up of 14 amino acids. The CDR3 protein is CASSVEAANYGYTF. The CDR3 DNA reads TGTGCCAGCAGCGTGGAGGCAGCGAACTATGGCTACACCTTC.

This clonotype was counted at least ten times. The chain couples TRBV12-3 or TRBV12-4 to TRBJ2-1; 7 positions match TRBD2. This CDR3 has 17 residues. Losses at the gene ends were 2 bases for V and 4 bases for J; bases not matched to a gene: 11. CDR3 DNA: TGTGCCAGCAGTTTACTGGCTAGCGGCACACCTTACAATGAGCAGTTCTTC. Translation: CASSLLASGTPYNEQFF.

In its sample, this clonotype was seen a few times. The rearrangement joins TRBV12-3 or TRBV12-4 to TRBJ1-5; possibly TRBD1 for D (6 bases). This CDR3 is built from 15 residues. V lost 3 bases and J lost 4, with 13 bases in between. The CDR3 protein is CASSLGQLGNQPQHF. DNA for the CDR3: TGTGCCAGCAGTTTGGGACAATTAGGAAATCAGCCCCAGCATTTT.

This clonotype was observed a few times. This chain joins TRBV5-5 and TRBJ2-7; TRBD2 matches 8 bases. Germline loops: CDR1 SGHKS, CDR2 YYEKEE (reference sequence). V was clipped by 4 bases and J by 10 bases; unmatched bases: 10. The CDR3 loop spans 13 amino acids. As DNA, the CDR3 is TGTGCCAGCAGCGTACCGGGACTAGAGATCCAGTACTTC. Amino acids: CASSVPGLEIQYF. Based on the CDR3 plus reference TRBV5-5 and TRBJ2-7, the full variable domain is DAGVTQSPTHLIKTRGQQVTLRCSPISGHKSVSWYQQVLGQGPQFIFQYYEKEERGRGNFPDRFSARQFPNYSSELNVNALLLGDSALYLCASSVPGLEIQYFGPGTRLTVT.

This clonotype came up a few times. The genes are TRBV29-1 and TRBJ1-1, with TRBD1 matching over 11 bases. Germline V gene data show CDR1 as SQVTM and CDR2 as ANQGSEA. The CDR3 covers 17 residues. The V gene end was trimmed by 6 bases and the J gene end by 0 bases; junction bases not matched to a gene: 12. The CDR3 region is CSVDNPGQGDLNTEAFF. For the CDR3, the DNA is TGCAGCGTGGACAACCCGGGACAGGGGGACTTGAACACTGAAGCTTTCTTT.

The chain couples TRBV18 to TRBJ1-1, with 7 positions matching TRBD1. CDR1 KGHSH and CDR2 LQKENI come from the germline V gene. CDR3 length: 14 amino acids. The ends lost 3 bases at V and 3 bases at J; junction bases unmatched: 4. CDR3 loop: CASSPRGGDTEAFF. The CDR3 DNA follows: TGTGCCAGCTCACCGAGAGGGGGCGACACTGAAGCTTTCTTT.

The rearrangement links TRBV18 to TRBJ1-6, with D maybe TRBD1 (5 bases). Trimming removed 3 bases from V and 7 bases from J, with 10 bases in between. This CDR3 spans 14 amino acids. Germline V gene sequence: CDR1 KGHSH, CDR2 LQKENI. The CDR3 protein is CASSPMGLNSPLHF. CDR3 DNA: TGTGCCAGCTCACCGATGGGGCTAAATTCACCCCTCCACTTT.

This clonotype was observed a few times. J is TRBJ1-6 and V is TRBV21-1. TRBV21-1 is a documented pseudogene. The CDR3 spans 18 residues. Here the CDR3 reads CASSTGWRGSSYNSPLHF. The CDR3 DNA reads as TGTGCCAGCAGCACGGGGTGGAGGGGCAGCTCCTATAATTCACCCCTCCACTTT.

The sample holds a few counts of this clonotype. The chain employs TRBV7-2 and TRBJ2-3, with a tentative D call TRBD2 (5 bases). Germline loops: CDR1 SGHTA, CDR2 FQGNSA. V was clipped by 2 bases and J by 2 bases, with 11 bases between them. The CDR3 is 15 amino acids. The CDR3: CASSLHRGSTDTQYF. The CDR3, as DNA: TGTGCCAGCAGCTTACACCGGGGATCCACAGATACGCAGTATTTT.

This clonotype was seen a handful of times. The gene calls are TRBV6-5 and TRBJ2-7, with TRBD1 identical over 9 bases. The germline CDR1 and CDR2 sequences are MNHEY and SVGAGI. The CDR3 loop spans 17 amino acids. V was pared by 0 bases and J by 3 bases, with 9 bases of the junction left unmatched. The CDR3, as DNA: TGTGCCAGCAGTTACTCCCAAACAAGGGACAGGGTCTACGAGCAGTACTTC. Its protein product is CASSYSQTRDRVYEQYF.

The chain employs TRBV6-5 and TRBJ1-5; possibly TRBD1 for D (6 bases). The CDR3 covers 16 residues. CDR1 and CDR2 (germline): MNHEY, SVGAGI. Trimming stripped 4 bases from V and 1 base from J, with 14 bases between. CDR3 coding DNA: TGTGCCAGCAGTTTTGGGAAGCAGGGGAGCAATCAGCCCCAGCATTTT. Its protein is CASSFGKQGSNQPQHF.

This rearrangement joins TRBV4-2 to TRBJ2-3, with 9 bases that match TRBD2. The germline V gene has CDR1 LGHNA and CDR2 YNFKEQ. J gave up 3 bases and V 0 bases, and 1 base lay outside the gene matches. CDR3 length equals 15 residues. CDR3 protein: CASSQEGLATDTQYF. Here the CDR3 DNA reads TGTGCCAGCAGCCAAGAAGGACTAGCGACAGATACGCAGTATTTT.